These 14 T cell receptor beta chains came from one sample sequenced in a study of cytomegalovirus exposure and HLA in healthy donors. The PCR employed 60 Vbeta primers together with 13 Jbeta primers. Sequenced by immunoSEQ multiplex PCR; TCRdb stores in-frame clones only, minus some. The table has approximately 81,000 clones, 65% to 85% seen once. Sample: PBMCs. These receptor sequences come from a woman aged 45-60 years in good health and CMV-seronegative.

Here the CDR3 reads CASSLTSVRGDLYEQYF. The CDR3 coding sequence is TGTGCCAGCAGCTTAACGTCGGTCCGGGGGGATCTCTACGAGCAGTACTTC. The chain couples TRBV7-8 to TRBJ2-7, with 7 nucleotides matching TRBD2. The germline CDR1 and CDR2 sequences are SGHVS and FQNEAQ. J was trimmed by 3 bases and V by 2 bases; bases with no gene match: 13. The CDR3 is 17 residues long.

V and J are TRBV28 and TRBJ2-1; 7 bases are shared with TRBD2. CDR3 length: 13 amino acids. Trimming cost V 4 bases and J 10 bases; bases outside gene matches: 7. The germline CDR1 and CDR2 sequences are MDHEN and SYDVKM. The CDR3: CASSWDYPEEQFF. DNA for the CDR3: TGTGCCAGCAGTTGGGACTATCCGGAAGAGCAGTTCTTC.

The table lists this clone with a count of one. The chain joins TRBV7-9 to TRBJ1-2; D may be TRBD1 (6 bases). Germline-derived CDR1 and CDR2 are SEHNR and FQNEAQ (reference sequence). The CDR3 has 15 residues. The V gene lost 4 bases and the J gene lost 3 bases, with 15 bases spanning the gap. CDR3 bases: TGTGCCAGCAGCTCCCGATCGGACAGTCACTATGGCTACACCTTC. Protein: CASSSRSDSHYGYTF.

V gene TRBV5-1 combines with J gene TRBJ2-6; a possible D gene is TRBD1 (5 bases). The CDR3 spans 14 residues. Germline lookup yields CDR1 SGHRS and CDR2 YFSETQ. V shed 8 bases and J shed 2 bases, with 11 bases lying between them. The CDR3: CASSGLPGANVLTF. The CDR3 DNA follows: TGCGCCAGTTCAGGGCTGCCTGGGGCCAACGTCCTGACTTTC.

The chain recombines TRBV15 with TRBJ1-2; 9 nucleotides align to TRBD1. Germline loops: CDR1 LNHNV, CDR2 YYDKDF (reference sequence). The CDR3 has 14 residues. Germline trimming cut 8 bases from V and 5 bases from J; bases unmatched to any gene: 9. This CDR3 is CATDQSGTGYGYTF. DNA for the CDR3: TGTGCCACCGACCAATCCGGGACAGGGTATGGCTACACCTTC.

The V and J genes are TRBV11-2 and TRBJ2-5; 9 bases fit TRBD2. The trim removed 6 bases at V and 5 bases at J, leaving 7 bases unmatched. CDR3 size: 14 residues. Per the germline V gene, CDR1 is SGHAT and CDR2 is FQNNGV. The CDR3 region is CASRSAGGGETQYF. As DNA, the CDR3 is TGTGCCAGCAGGTCAGCGGGAGGAGGGGAGACCCAGTACTTC.

The table lists this clone with a count of one. This chain links TRBV6-1 with TRBJ1-1, with D unclear. This CDR3 region has 14 residues. V shed 1 base and J shed 6 bases, with 12 bases lying between them. Germline lookup yields CDR1 MNHNS and CDR2 SASEGT. The CDR3 loop is CASSEGVGRAEAFF. CDR3 nucleotide sequence: TGTGCCAGCAGTGAAGGCGTAGGGAGGGCTGAAGCTTTCTTT.

This clone was recorded once. CDR3 amino acids: CATSHIGGRRNTEAFF. CDR3 coding DNA: TGTGCCACCAGCCACATCGGGGGACGCAGGAACACTGAAGCTTTCTTT. The chain couples TRBV15 to TRBJ1-1; maybe TRBD1 (5 bases). From germline, CDR1 is LNHNV and CDR2 YYDKDF (reference sequence). V lost 5 bases and J lost 1, with 17 bases in between. The CDR3 is 16 residues long.

This chain connects TRBV5-4 to TRBJ1-2; 10 bases agree with TRBD1. There are 15 residues in the CDR3. CDR1 is SGHNT and CDR2 is YYREEE in the germline V gene (reference sequence). With 4 bases clipped from V and 3 bases from J, the junction kept 6 bases outside the gene matches. CDR3 amino acids: CASSPRTGGDYGYTF. CDR3 bases: TGTGCCAGCAGCCCCCGGACAGGGGGAGACTATGGCTACACCTTC.

The chain joins TRBV10-3 to TRBJ2-1; 9 bases fit TRBD1. CDR1 and CDR2 (germline): ENHRY, SYGVKD. CDR3 length: 14 amino acids. V gave up 6 bases and J gave up 6 bases; unmatched junction bases: 6. The CDR3 loop reads CAIREGQGGNEQFF. The CDR3 nucleotides are TGTGCCATCAGAGAGGGACAGGGAGGCAATGAGCAGTTCTTC.

The J gene is TRBJ2-3, the V gene TRBV28; 9 positions agree with TRBD1. The CDR3 is made up of 18 amino acids. The V gene end was trimmed by 6 bases and the J gene end by 1 base; junction bases not matched to a gene: 14. Germline V lookup: CDR1 MDHEN, CDR2 SYDVKM. In nucleotides, the CDR3 is TGTGCCAGCAGCCGCACGGGCGTGACAGGGGGAGGCACAGATACGCAGTATTTT. It translates to CASSRTGVTGGGTDTQYF.

The V and J genes are TRBV5-1 and TRBJ1-4; tentative D call: TRBD1 (5 bases). Looked up from germline, CDR1 is SGHRS and CDR2 is YFSETQ. CDR3 length equals 14 residues. Trimming removed 5 bases from V and 7 bases from J, with 15 bases in between. CDR3 sequence reads: CASRLKGRAEKLFF. For the CDR3, the DNA is TGCGCCAGCAGGCTCAAGGGGAGGGCTGAAAAACTGTTTTTT.

This chain links TRBV6-5 with TRBJ2-2, with TRBD2 matching over 11 bases. This CDR3 is built from 15 residues. Trimming removed 3 bases from V and 4 bases from J; junction bases left unmatched: 1. The germline gives CDR1 MNHEY, CDR2 SVGAGI. CDR3 bases: TGTGCCAGCAGTTATAGCGGGAGGGCCACCGGGGAGCTGTTTTTT. This sequence encodes CASSYSGRATGELFF.

V gene TRBV6-5 combines with J gene TRBJ1-2; 7 nucleotides line up with TRBD1. This CDR3 contains 12 residues. The V gene end was trimmed by 9 bases and the J gene end by 6 bases; junction bases not matched to a gene: 7. CDR1 is MNHEY and CDR2 is SVGAGI in the germline V gene. The CDR3, as DNA: TGTGCCAGTTCTTCCGACAGGGATGGCTACACCTTC. Encoded protein: CASSSDRDGYTF.